These T cell receptor beta chains were read from a single sample in a study of T cells in Graves' hyperthyroidism and ophthalmopathy. TCRdb analysed the multiplex PCR reads with MiXCR anew, one entry per CDR3 protein. This sample has about 290,000 distinct CDR3 sequences, with about 19% found just once. Sequenced sample: blood. The receptors shown here come from a man aged 45-65 years with Graves' ophthalmopathy. The CDR3 runs from the conserved cysteine through the conserved F or W. D genes are given only for firm matches. Not all rows give a size; the values are once, few, many and, for expanded clones, a class.

>TRBV27|few|TRBJ1-5|TRBD1
CASGTGAINQPQHF
TGTGCCAGCGGAACAGGGGCTATCAATCAGCCCCAGCATTTT
>TRBV5-1|few|TRBJ2-7|NA
CASSARDISYEQYF
TGCGCCAGCAGCGCACGGGACATCTCCTACGAGCAGTACTTC
>TRBV2|NA|TRBJ2-2|NA
CASSLEHPANTGELFF
TGTGCCAGCAGTTTGGAACACCCCGCGAACACCGGGGAGCTGTTTTTT
>TRBV3-1|many|TRBJ2-1|TRBD2
CASSQSFSGGSGEQFF
TGTGCCAGCAGCCAAAGCTTCTCGGGCGGGAGTGGCGAGCAGTTCTTC
>TRBV13|NA|TRBJ2-5|TRBD1
CASARTGAQETQYF
TGTGCCAGCGCCCGGACAGGGGCGCAAGAGACCCAGTACTTC
>TRBV29-1|few|TRBJ2-1|TRBD1
CSSGGTGSSYNEQFF
TGCAGCTCCGGGGGGACAGGGAGCTCCTACAATGAGCAGTTCTTC
>TRBV27|NA|TRBJ2-1|TRBD2
CASSFTRLAGVGNEQFF
TGTGCCAGCAGTTTTACCCGACTAGCGGGAGTAGGAAATGAGCAGTTCTTC
>TRBV5-1|few|TRBJ1-5|NA
CASSQGFGQKDQPQHF
TGCGCCAGCAGCCAAGGGTTCGGACAGAAGGACCAGCCCCAGCATTTT
>TRBV4-2|many|TRBJ2-7|NA
CASSREFGYEQYF
TGTGCCAGCAGCCGGGAGTTCGGCTACGAGCAGTACTTC
>TRBV6-1|NA|TRBJ1-4|NA
CASSNLAGTVGEKLFF
TGTGCCAGCAGTAACCTCGCCGGGACCGTGGGTGAAAAACTGTTTTTT
>TRBV5-1|few|TRBJ2-5|NA
CASSPGDGYQETQYF
TGCGCCAGCAGTCCAGGGGACGGATATCAAGAGACCCAGTACTTC
>TRBV7-9|few|TRBJ2-1|NA
CASSSSLHNEQFF
TGTGCCAGCAGCTCCTCCCTCCACAATGAGCAGTTCTTC
>TRBV9|few|TRBJ2-7|TRBD1
CASSAQGLDEQYF
TGTGCCAGCAGCGCACAGGGGCTGGACGAGCAGTACTTC
>TRBV4-2|NA|TRBJ2-1|TRBD2
CASSQEPMGGRYNNEQFF
TGTGCCAGCAGCCAAGAGCCCATGGGCGGGAGATACAACAATGAGCAGTTCTTC
>TRBV3-1|many|TRBJ2-1|NA
CASSLSRVGGHEQFF
TGTGCCAGCAGCCTCTCCCGGGTGGGGGGACATGAGCAGTTCTTC
>TRBV7-8|many|TRBJ2-3|TRBD2
CASSREGGDGDTQYF
TGTGCCAGCAGCCGTGAGGGAGGGGACGGAGATACGCAGTATTTT
>TRBV20-1|NA|TRBJ1-1|NA
CSASEEQKNTEAFF
TGCAGTGCTTCGGAGGAACAGAAGAACACTGAAGCTTTCTTT
>TRBV19|NA|TRBJ2-1|TRBD2
CASSKAGGWYNEQFF
TGTGCCAGTAGTAAGGCGGGAGGATGGTACAATGAGCAGTTCTTC
>TRBV5-1|many|TRBJ2-3|NA
CASSLGLPTDTQYF
TGCGCCAGCAGCTTGGGACTCCCCACAGATACGCAGTATTTT
>TRBV2|many|TRBJ2-3|NA
CASSERLAVRYF
TGTGCCAGCAGTGAACGCCTTGCTGTAAGGTATTTT
>TRBV9|NA|TRBJ2-1|TRBD2
CASSVEGLAGLYNEQFF
TGTGCCAGCAGCGTAGAGGGACTAGCGGGCCTCTACAATGAGCAGTTCTTC
>TRBV27|many|TRBJ2-7|NA
CATQGIGGNSYEQYF
TGTGCCACCCAAGGAATCGGGGGTAACTCCTACGAGCAGTACTTC
>TRBV9|NA|TRBJ2-1|NA
CASSPGQAARGEQFF
TGTGCCAGCAGCCCCGGACAGGCAGCGCGGGGTGAGCAGTTCTTC
>TRBV30|many|TRBJ2-7|TRBD1
CAWSLRTGAVMEQYF
TGTGCCTGGTCCCTCCGGACAGGGGCTGTCATGGAGCAGTACTTC
>TRBV6-1|NA|TRBJ1-5|TRBD1
CASDRGYQPQHF
TGTGCCAGCGACAGGGGATATCAGCCCCAGCATTTT
>TRBV5-1|few|TRBJ2-1|TRBD2
CASSLVGLAGAYNEQFF
TGCGCCAGCAGCTTGGTTGGACTAGCGGGAGCCTACAATGAGCAGTTCTTC
>TRBV2|many|TRBJ1-5|NA
CASRGGQGKHQPQHF
TGTGCCAGCAGGGGTGGGCAGGGAAAGCATCAGCCCCAGCATTTT
>TRBV6-1|NA|TRBJ1-6|TRBD1
CASRLLGVTGDTPLHF
TGTGCCAGCAGGCTACTAGGGGTGACAGGGGATACACCCCTCCACTTT
>TRBV3-1|many|TRBJ1-1|TRBD1
CASRHQGVNTEAFF
TGTGCCAGCAGGCACCAGGGGGTGAACACTGAAGCTTTCTTT
>TRBV6-5|many|TRBJ2-1|TRBD2
CASSYSRGPSGRNEQFF
TGTGCCAGCAGTTACTCAAGAGGGCCTAGCGGGAGAAATGAGCAGTTCTTC
>TRBV11-2|many|TRBJ2-3|TRBD2
CASRVRDLAGRTDTQYF
TGTGCCAGCCGCGTAAGGGACTTAGCGGGGCGCACAGATACGCAGTATTTT
>TRBV30|NA|TRBJ2-2|TRBD2
CAWLLAGNTGELFF
TGTGCCTGGTTACTAGCGGGTAACACCGGGGAGCTGTTTTTT
>TRBV5-6|NA|TRBJ1-5|NA
CASSLRVGGFGNQPQHF
TGTGCCAGCAGCTTGCGTGTTGGAGGTTTTGGCAATCAGCCCCAGCATTTT
>TRBV5-1|many|TRBJ2-1|TRBD2
CASSLAGGRSDEQFF
TGCGCCAGCAGCCTAGCGGGAGGGCGGTCGGATGAGCAGTTCTTC
>TRBV19|NA|TRBJ1-5|NA
CASSMSRERNQPQHF
TGTGCCAGTAGTATGTCCAGGGAACGCAATCAGCCCCAGCATTTT
>TRBV3-1|NA|TRBJ2-7|NA
CASSQPGTTEQYF
TGTGCCAGCAGCCAACCCGGGACAACTGAGCAGTACTTC